Presented here are 7 T cell receptor beta chains from one specimen sequenced in a study of blood T cells in healthy people across ages (dated by TCRdb to 2013 to 2016). Receptors were amplified or captured by 5' RACE. Sequencing used an Illumina HiSeq 2500. A second PCR of roughly 7 to 12 cycles was run with a J-beta primer mix and a sample-barcoded 5' primer. TCRdb reworked the public reads: Q25 trimming with fastp, MiXCR clone assembly, productive beta chains retained. Rows matching on CDR3 protein sequence are summarized as one entry with the most common DNA and genes. The sample yields about 1,000,000 distinct CDR3 sequences; less than 50% were counted once. Jointly, the top ten make up approximately 17% of the sample. Sequencing was performed on blood. These TCRs come from a woman aged 55-69 years in good health.

The chain joins TRBV3-1 to TRBJ2-2; D ambiguous. Germline V gives CDR1 LGHDT, CDR2 YNNKEL (reference sequence). This CDR3 region has 13 residues. V was pared by 1 base and J by 6 bases, with 6 bases between. CDR3 nucleotides: TGTGCCAGCAGCCAAGTCCGGGCCGGGGAGCTGTTTTTT. Residues: CASSQVRAGELFF.

This clonotype turned up a few times. CDR3 sequence reads: CASSRGRNSYEQYF. CDR3 nucleotides: TGTGCCAGCAGTCGCGGCCGGAACTCCTACGAGCAGTACTTC. The chain recombines TRBV12-3 or TRBV12-4 with TRBJ2-7, with D unclear. The length of the CDR3 is 14 residues. With 5 bases removed from V and 0 bases from J, the gap between germline ends came to 11 bases.

This chain joins TRBV11-2 and TRBJ2-5, with 12 nucleotides matching TRBD2. Germline CDR1 and CDR2: SGHAT and FQNNGV. This CDR3 comprises 18 residues. V lost 1 base to trimming and J lost 5 bases; unmatched junction nucleotides: 11. The CDR3 protein is CASSLAPPTSGSDETQYF. The CDR3 coding sequence is TGTGCCAGCAGCTTAGCCCCCCCGACTAGCGGGAGTGATGAGACCCAGTACTTC.

This clonotype was counted only a few times. The chain is built from TRBV6-1 and TRBJ2-5, with D unclear. The V and J ends lost 7 bases and 1 base respectively, with 10 bases between them. Germline-derived CDR1 and CDR2 are MNHNS and SASEGT. The CDR3 sequence is 13 residues long. The CDR3 DNA follows: TGTGCCAGCAACCTAAACCTCCAAGAGACCCAGTACTTC. Amino acids: CASNLNLQETQYF.

V is TRBV7-3 and J is TRBJ2-1; TRBD1 might be the D (7 bases). V dropped 2 bases and J dropped 6 bases, with 26 bases sitting between them. Germline V gene data show CDR1 as SGHTA and CDR2 as FQGTGA. The CDR3 has 19 residues. CDR3 sequence: CASSLLTEGGGRGLNEQFF. The CDR3 region has the DNA TGTGCCAGCAGCTTACTAACAGAGGGGGGCGGAAGGGGGCTCAATGAGCAGTTCTTC.

The chain employs TRBV27 and TRBJ2-2, with D perhaps TRBD1 (5 bases). Trimming shortened V by 6 bases and J by 6 bases, and 20 bases separated the two germline ends. CDR1 is MNHEY and CDR2 is SMNVEV in the germline V gene (reference sequence). The CDR3 is 16 residues long. The DNA of the CDR3 is TGTGCCAGCAGGAAGCAGGGCAGATTTAACTCCGGGGAGCTGTTTTTT. Amino acid sequence: CASRKQGRFNSGELFF.

This rearrangement joins TRBV6-5 to TRBJ2-6; no clear D. Germline-derived CDR1 and CDR2 are MNHEY and SVGAGI. This CDR3 region has 14 residues. V was cut by 7 bases and J by 0 bases, with 7 bases left in between. CDR3 amino acids: CASKSLSGANVLTF. The CDR3 nucleotides read TGTGCCAGCAAATCCCTCTCTGGGGCCAACGTCCTGACTTTC.